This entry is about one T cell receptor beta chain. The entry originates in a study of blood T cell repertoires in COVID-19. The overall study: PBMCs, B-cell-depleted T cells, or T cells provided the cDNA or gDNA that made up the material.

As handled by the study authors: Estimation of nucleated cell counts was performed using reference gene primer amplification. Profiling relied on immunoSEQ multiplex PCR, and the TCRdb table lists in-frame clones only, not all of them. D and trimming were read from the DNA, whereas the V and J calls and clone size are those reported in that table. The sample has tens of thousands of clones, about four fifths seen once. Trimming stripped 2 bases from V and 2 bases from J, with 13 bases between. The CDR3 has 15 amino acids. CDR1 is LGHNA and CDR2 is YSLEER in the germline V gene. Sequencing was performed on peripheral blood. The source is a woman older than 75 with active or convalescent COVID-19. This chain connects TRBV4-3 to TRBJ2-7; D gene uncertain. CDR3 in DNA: TGCGCCAGCAGCCAAACAAACAGATTTCCCTACGAGCAGTACTTC. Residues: CASSQTNRFPYEQYF.